Below, 16 T cell receptor beta chains from the same sample are listed, as sequenced in a study of graft-versus-host responses after intestinal transplantation. Clones were sequenced by immunoSEQ multiplex PCR, and TCRdb holds only the in-frame ones, with some missing. The data contain about 120,000 clones, 90% of them seen just once; the ten biggest clones take up approximately 0.18%. These receptors have no known antigen. The sample was unstimulated CD4+ T cells sorted from spleen or lymph node cells, taken before intestinal transplant. These receptors came from a human donor who received an intestinal transplant.

In its sample, this clone was seen a few times. This chain joins TRBV6-5 and TRBJ2-7, with a tentative D call TRBD2 (6 bases). The germline V gene encodes CDR1 MNHEY and CDR2 SVGAGI. V shed 5 bases and J shed 4 bases, with 18 bases lying between them. CDR3 length: 15 residues. The CDR3 loop reads CASSTLGTPGYEQYF. CDR3 nucleotide sequence: TGTGCCAGCAGTACGCTCGGGACTCCAGGGTACGAGCAGTACTTC.

This clone showed up just once. The chain combines TRBV4-2 with TRBJ2-1; possible D gene TRBD2, 5 bases. The V end lost 4 bases, the J end lost 8 bases, and 21 bases lay between the germline ends. The CDR3 is 16 amino acids. The germline CDR1 and CDR2 sequences are LGHNA and YNFKEQ. In DNA form, the CDR3 reads TGTGCCAGCAGCCTTTCTTCGGGAACCCTTGGCGATGAGCAGTTCTTC. It is translated as CASSLSSGTLGDEQFF.

The chain recombines TRBV5-1 with TRBJ1-5, with D unresolved. Looked up from germline, CDR1 is SGHRS and CDR2 is YFSETQ. CDR3 length: 14 amino acids. Deletions cut 4 bases from V and 5 bases from J, with 13 bases between. The CDR3 DNA reads as TGCGCCAGCAGCCCGGGCCGGGGAGATCAGCCCCAGCATTTT. Translated, it gives CASSPGRGDQPQHF.

This clone was detected only once. CDR3 residues: CASSPSDPYEQYF. DNA of the CDR3: TGTGCCAGCTCACCTAGCGACCCCTACGAGCAGTACTTC. The chain couples TRBV18 to TRBJ2-7; the D gene is possibly TRBD2 (5 bases). V shed 3 bases and J shed 2 bases, with 8 bases lying between them. CDR3 length: 13 residues. Germline V gene sequence: CDR1 KGHSH, CDR2 LQKENI.

The chain uses TRBV19 and TRBJ1-1, with 8 bases aligning to TRBD1. The trim removed 4 bases at V and 1 base at J, leaving 8 bases unmatched. Germline values: CDR1 LNHDA, CDR2 SQIVND (reference sequence). The CDR3 is 16 residues long. Here the CDR3 DNA reads TGTGCCAGTAGTAGGGCAGGGGGCGGAAGGAACACTGAAGCTTTCTTT. Translating it yields CASSRAGGGRNTEAFF.

The chain combines TRBV6-6 with TRBJ2-1, with TRBD1 matching 12 bases. This CDR3 has 15 amino acids. Trimming cost V 5 bases and J 6 bases; bases outside gene matches: 5. The germline V gene encodes CDR1 MNHNY and CDR2 SVGAGI (reference sequence). The CDR3 loop reads CASSLGQGAPNEQFF. The DNA of the CDR3 is TGTGCCAGCAGTCTGGGACAGGGGGCGCCCAATGAGCAGTTCTTC.

The chain recombines TRBV7-9 with TRBJ2-1; D is perhaps TRBD2 (6 bases). The V and J ends lost 3 bases and 4 bases respectively, with 13 bases between them. Germline V CDR1 and CDR2: SEHNR, FQNEAQ (reference sequence). The CDR3 totals 15 residues. The CDR3 reads CASSLRAGPYNEQFF. CDR3 bases: TGTGCCAGCAGCTTGAGAGCGGGTCCGTACAATGAGCAGTTCTTC.

This chain links TRBV15 with TRBJ2-5; TRBD2 matches at 11 bases. V gave up 1 base and J gave up 5 bases; unmatched junction bases: 9. The CDR3 has 17 amino acids. CDR1 is LNHNV, CDR2 YYDKDF, per germline (reference sequence). The CDR3 DNA reads TGTGCCACCAGCAGAGTATTAGAGACTAGCGGGGTGGAGACCCAGTACTTC. Translation: CATSRVLETSGVETQYF.

The chain employs TRBV9 and TRBJ2-5, with 7 bases fitting TRBD1. This CDR3 spans 18 amino acids. V shed 0 bases, J shed 0 bases, and the junction held 11 bases outside the gene matches. The V gene's germline CDR1 is SGDLS and CDR2 YYNGEE. CDR3 sequence reads: CASSVEGVGTEDQETQYF. CDR3 bases: TGTGCCAGCAGCGTAGAAGGGGTGGGGACAGAAGACCAAGAGACCCAGTACTTC.

The chain is built from TRBV2 and TRBJ2-7; perhaps TRBD1 as D (5 bases). The V and J ends lost 7 bases and 2 bases respectively, with 12 bases between them. The CDR3 loop spans 13 amino acids. Germline CDR1 and CDR2: SNHLY and FYNNEI. The CDR3 reads CASTNTGTYEQYF. The CDR3 DNA is TGTGCCAGCACCAACACAGGCACCTACGAGCAGTACTTC.

This chain links TRBV18 with TRBJ2-2, with TRBD1 as a possible D gene (6 bases). The CDR3 is made up of 13 amino acids. Germline loops: CDR1 KGHSH, CDR2 LQKENI. The V and J ends lost 5 bases and 7 bases respectively, with 11 bases between them. The CDR3 reads CASSFQGSGELFF. The CDR3 bases are TGTGCCAGCTCATTTCAGGGGAGCGGGGAGCTGTTTTTT.

The V call is TRBV7-2, the J call TRBJ1-4; the D gene is possibly TRBD1 (6 bases). V gave up 5 bases and J gave up 0 bases, with 10 bases separating them. This CDR3 has 15 amino acids. CDR1 is SGHTA, CDR2 FQGNSA, per germline. CDR3 in amino acids: CASSRGDTTNEKLFF. The CDR3 DNA reads as TGTGCCAGCAGCAGAGGGGACACAACTAATGAAAAACTGTTTTTT.

CDR3 in DNA: TGTGCCAGCAGTTTATCTCGTTCTAACTATGGCTACACCTTC. Translation: CASSLSRSNYGYTF. The rearrangement joins TRBV28 to TRBJ1-2; D is unclear. The V gene's germline CDR1 is MDHEN and CDR2 SYDVKM. Deletions cut 1 base from V and 0 bases from J, with 6 bases between. The CDR3 totals 14 residues.

This clone has a single count. The V and J genes are TRBV27 and TRBJ2-7; D is undetermined. The CDR3 loop spans 15 amino acids. V was cut by 3 bases and J by 0 bases, with 12 bases left in between. CDR1 MNHEY and CDR2 SMNVEV come from the germline V gene (reference sequence). CDR3 sequence (DNA): TGTGCCAGCAGTTTTCGCGGCTTGAGCTCCTACGAGCAGTACTTC. The encoded protein is CASSFRGLSSYEQYF.

The gene calls are TRBV29-1 and TRBJ2-3, with unresolved D. Germline CDR1 SQVTM, CDR2 ANQGSEA. The V gene lost 7 bases and the J gene lost 4 bases, with 9 bases spanning the gap. This CDR3 is built from 11 residues. CDR3 amino acids: CSATSSDTQYF. The CDR3 nucleotides read TGCAGCGCCACCAGTTCAGATACGCAGTATTTT.

V is TRBV5-1 and J is TRBJ1-2; the D is unclear. Germline CDR1 SGHRS, CDR2 YFSETQ. The CDR3 loop spans 15 amino acids. Trimming pared 0 bases from V and 6 bases from J, leaving 15 bases between. CDR3 region: CASSLAGNGVHGYTF. As DNA, the CDR3 is TGCGCCAGCAGCTTGGCCGGGAACGGGGTGCATGGCTACACCTTC.